Below are 31 T cell receptor beta chains sequenced from a single sample in a study of CD8 T cell repertoires and HIV-1 epitope variants. The antigens of these receptors remain unknown. Assay used: immunoSEQ multiplex PCR; TCRdb lists only in-frame clones, some missing. Counted here are around 5,100 clones, roughly three fifths occurring once; the ten biggest clones make up around two fifths. The sample taken for sequencing was cultured CD8+ T cells derived from PBMCs. These TCRs come from a male donor with HIV.

This clone was seen a few times. The CDR3 DNA sequence: TGTGCCTGGAGTGTGGGATTGAGTGAAGCTTTCTTT. It yields the protein CAWSVGLSEAFF. The V and J genes are TRBV30 and TRBJ1-1; D unresolved. Trimming took 0 bases from V and 7 from J, leaving 9 bases between them. Germline V gene lookup returns CDR1 GTSNPN and CDR2 SVGIG (reference sequence). The CDR3 is made up of 12 amino acids.

The chain combines TRBV6-1 with TRBJ2-1, with unresolved D. The CDR3 spans 14 residues. Looked up from germline, CDR1 is MNHNS and CDR2 is SASEGT. Trimming took 2 bases from V and 4 from J, leaving 9 bases between them. CDR3 sequence: CASSESGFYNEQFF. The CDR3 DNA reads TGTGCCAGCAGTGAATCTGGGTTTTACAATGAGCAGTTCTTC.

V and J are TRBV6-6 and TRBJ2-7, with D perhaps matching TRBD1 (5 bases). V dropped 5 bases and J dropped 2 bases, with 13 bases sitting between them. CDR3 length: 14 amino acids. Germline CDR1 MNHNY, CDR2 SVGAGI (reference sequence). The CDR3 loop reads CASSPSWGTYEQYF. The CDR3 bases are TGTGCCAGCAGTCCCTCCTGGGGCACCTACGAGCAGTACTTC.

The chain employs TRBV27 and TRBJ1-1; D might be TRBD1 (6 bases). The CDR3 is made up of 13 amino acids. CDR1 is MNHEY, CDR2 SMNVEV, per germline (reference sequence). The V gene lost 7 bases and the J gene lost 4 bases, with 13 bases spanning the gap. The chain's CDR3 is CASIRGGGTEAFF. The CDR3 DNA reads TGTGCCAGCATCCGAGGGGGGGGCACTGAAGCTTTCTTT.

In the case of this clone: The junction departs from germline at one end; a sequencing error may be responsible. This rearrangement joins TRBV6-1 to TRBJ2-7, with D possibly being TRBD1 or TRBD2 (6 bases each). This CDR3 comprises 13 residues. Germline V gene sequence: CDR1 MNHNS, CDR2 SASEGT. The chain's CDR3 is CASSEALVTGRNF. CDR3 in DNA: TGTGCCAGCAGTGAAGCGCTAGTCACAGGGAGGAACTTC.

The chain couples TRBV4-1 to TRBJ2-1, with D perhaps TRBD2 (6 bases). This CDR3 is 14 amino acids long. Per the germline V gene, CDR1 is MGHRA and CDR2 is YSYEKL. Deletions cut 3 bases from V and 4 bases from J, with 10 bases between. Here the CDR3 reads CASSHPGGYNEQFF. CDR3 sequence (DNA): TGCGCCAGCAGCCATCCCGGGGGTTACAATGAGCAGTTCTTC.

The rearrangement joins TRBV7-8 to TRBJ1-5, with D possibly being TRBD1 (5 bases). V was pared by 4 bases and J by 7 bases, with 14 bases between. The CDR3 is 14 amino acids. The germline CDR1 and CDR2 sequences are SGHVS and FQNEAQ. This CDR3 reads CASSSGDGIQPQHF. The DNA of the CDR3 is TGTGCCAGCAGCTCCGGGGACGGGATCCAGCCCCAGCATTTT. Drawing the rest from reference TRBV7-8 and TRBJ1-5, the complete variable domain is GAGVSQSPRYKVAKRGQDVALRCDPISGHVSLFWYQQALGQGPEFLTYFQNEAQLDKSGLPSDRFFAERPEGSVSTLKIQRTQQEDSAVYLCASSSGDGIQPQHFGDGTRLSIL.

CDR3 sequence: CASSLGPNTEAFF. The CDR3 DNA is TGTGCCAGCAGTTTAGGGCCGAACACTGAAGCTTTCTTT. This chain uses TRBV27 with TRBJ1-1; D is ambiguous. This CDR3 contains 13 residues. Germline V gene data show CDR1 as MNHEY and CDR2 as SMNVEV (reference sequence). Trimming left V 2 bases short and J 1 base short, with 5 bases between.

The chain combines TRBV29-1 with TRBJ2-1, with 9 nucleotides matching TRBD1. V lost 6 bases to trimming and J lost 14 bases; unmatched junction nucleotides: 14. Germline CDR1 reads SQVTM; CDR2 reads ANQGSEA. The CDR3 sequence is 13 residues long. CDR3 amino acids: CSVIGQGLWEKFF. Here the CDR3 DNA reads TGCAGCGTGATAGGACAGGGGCTTTGGGAAAAGTTCTTC.

This chain joins TRBV7-9 and TRBJ2-6; no clear D gene. There are 19 residues in the CDR3. Germline CDR1 reads SEHNR; CDR2 reads FQNEAQ (reference sequence). Between the trimmed V and J ends, which lost 2 bases and 0 bases, there was a span of 17 bases. The CDR3 spells CASSLSLPPTPSGANVLTF. As DNA, the CDR3 is TGTGCCAGCAGCTTATCCTTGCCACCGACCCCCTCTGGGGCCAACGTCCTGACTTTC.

This rearrangement joins TRBV7-2 to TRBJ2-7; no clear D. This CDR3 comprises 13 residues. Germline CDR1 is SGHTA and CDR2 is FQGNSA. Trimming took 1 base from V and 3 from J, leaving 7 bases between them. The CDR3 region is CASSLGTVYEQYF. The DNA for the CDR3 is TGTGCCAGCAGCTTAGGGACCGTCTACGAGCAGTACTTC.

V gene TRBV7-9 combines with J gene TRBJ2-5, with D possibly matching TRBD1 (6 bases). Germline V gene data show CDR1 as SEHNR and CDR2 as FQNEAQ (reference sequence). V was shortened by 5 bases and J by 2 bases, with 12 bases between the two germline ends. The CDR3 loop spans 14 amino acids. Written as DNA, the CDR3 is TGTGCCAGCAGCCCCTGGACAGTTCAAGAGACCCAGTACTTC. Translating it yields CASSPWTVQETQYF.

The chain is built from TRBV6-5 and TRBJ2-1; D might be TRBD1 (6 bases). V gave up 2 bases and J gave up 7 bases, with 9 bases separating them. The CDR3 sequence is 13 residues long. CDR1 and CDR2 (germline): MNHEY, SVGAGI. The CDR3 here is CASSYQGWNEQFF. The CDR3 nucleotides are TGTGCCAGCAGTTACCAGGGGTGGAATGAGCAGTTCTTC.

In this sample, this clone is medium-sized (0.01 to 0.1%). The J gene is TRBJ1-5, the V gene TRBV5-1; the match to TRBD1 covers 7 bases. Germline loops: CDR1 SGHRS, CDR2 YFSETQ. The CDR3 consists of 13 residues. With V trimmed by 4 bases and J by 5 bases, 3 bases remained unmatched. The CDR3 protein is CASSPTGHQPQHF. Here the CDR3 DNA reads TGCGCCAGCAGCCCGACAGGGCATCAGCCCCAGCATTTT.

The sample holds a few counts of this clone. This chain joins TRBV19 and TRBJ2-7; no clear D gene. CDR3 length: 13 amino acids. The V end lost 4 bases, the J end lost 1 base, and 8 bases lay between the germline ends. Germline-derived CDR1 and CDR2 are LNHDA and SQIVND (reference sequence). Here the CDR3 DNA reads TGTGCCAGTAGTACCTCGATTTCCTACGAGCAGTACTTC. Amino acid sequence: CASSTSISYEQYF.

The V and J genes are TRBV7-8 and TRBJ2-1, with a possible D match to TRBD1 (6 bases). Trimming took off 5 bases at V and 8 bases at J, with 31 bases between the two ends. The length of the CDR3 is 19 residues. CDR1 is SGHVS and CDR2 is FQNEAQ in the germline V gene. The CDR3: CASSLPANPTGPAGDEQFF. CDR3 DNA: TGTGCCAGCAGCCTACCCGCAAACCCCACAGGGCCGGCGGGCGATGAGCAGTTCTTC. Combining the CDR3 with reference TRBV7-8 and TRBJ2-1 gives the whole variable domain GAGVSQSPRYKVAKRGQDVALRCDPISGHVSLFWYQQALGQGPEFLTYFQNEAQLDKSGLPSDRFFAERPEGSVSTLKIQRTQQEDSAVYLCASSLPANPTGPAGDEQFFGPGTRLTVL.

The CDR3 coding sequence is TGTGCCAGCAGTTTTCACAGACGATACGAGCAGTACTTC. Its translation: CASSFHRRYEQYF. The chain recombines TRBV28 with TRBJ2-5; D remains ambiguous. The end of the DNA aligns better with TRBJ2-7, so the J call may be wrong. This CDR3 region has 13 residues. Germline V lookup: CDR1 MDHEN, CDR2 SYDVKM.

This clone ranks as large. The rearrangement links TRBV28 to TRBJ1-2; the D gene is possibly TRBD1 (5 bases). The V end was cut by 5 bases, the J end by 3 bases, with 19 bases between. CDR1 MDHEN and CDR2 SYDVKM come from the germline V gene. The CDR3 is made up of 16 amino acids. This CDR3 reads CASSIRPTDFDYGYTF. The DNA of the CDR3 is TGTGCCAGCAGTATACGCCCGACAGATTTCGACTATGGCTACACCTTC.

The chain recombines TRBV2 with TRBJ2-7, with 7 bases identical to TRBD1. Trimming at V came to 1 base and at J to 2 bases, leaving 2 bases not matched to a gene. The length of the CDR3 is 14 residues. Germline lookup yields CDR1 SNHLY and CDR2 FYNNEI. CDR3 in DNA: TGTGCCAGCAGTGAAGGGGGGACAGCCTACGAGCAGTACTTC. It specifies CASSEGGTAYEQYF. The entire variable domain, with the rest obtained from reference TRBV2 and TRBJ2-7, is as follows: EPEVTQTPSHQVTQMGQEVILRCVPISNHLYFYWYRQILGQKVEFLVSFYNNEISEKSEIFDDQFSVERPDGSNFTLKIRSTKLEDSAMYFCASSEGGTAYEQYFGPGTRLTVT.

This clone appeared a few times. The V and J genes are TRBV27 and TRBJ1-5; 9 bases agree with TRBD1. The CDR3 extends over 14 amino acids. Losses at the gene ends were 5 bases for V and 4 bases for J; bases not matched to a gene: 3. Germline-derived CDR1 and CDR2 are MNHEY and SMNVEV (reference sequence). The CDR3 loop reads CASSPGTGNQPQHF. CDR3 bases: TGTGCCAGCAGTCCCGGGACAGGGAATCAGCCCCAGCATTTT.

There are a few counts of this clone. The chain couples TRBV5-1 to TRBJ2-2; 8 positions agree with TRBD1. Trimming removed 7 bases from V and 0 bases from J; junction bases left unmatched: 5. The CDR3 is made up of 15 amino acids. CDR1 is SGHRS, CDR2 YFSETQ, per germline. For the CDR3, the DNA is TGCGCCAGCCGAATGGACAGGGCGAACACCGGGGAGCTGTTTTTT. Translated: CASRMDRANTGELFF.

The chain recombines TRBV7-2 with TRBJ1-5, with D maybe TRBD1 (5 bases). Trimming left V 5 bases short and J 7 bases short, with 12 bases between. The CDR3 sequence is 13 residues long. Per the germline V gene, CDR1 is SGHTA and CDR2 is FQGNSA. CDR3 bases: TGTGCCAGCAGCCCATTGGGGGAACAGCCCCAGCATTTT. It is translated as CASSPLGEQPQHF.

V and J are TRBV5-4 and TRBJ2-2, with D possibly being TRBD2 (5 bases). V gave up 2 bases and J gave up 6 bases, with 14 bases separating them. Germline CDR1 reads SGHNT; CDR2 reads YYREEE (reference sequence). This CDR3 contains 15 residues. The CDR3 DNA reads as TGTGCCAGCAGCTTCGGACTTATCGGGGCCGGGGAGCTGTTTTTT. It encodes CASSFGLIGAGELFF.

V gene TRBV11-1 combines with J gene TRBJ1-2, with TRBD1 matching over 7 bases. With V trimmed by 5 bases and J by 4 bases, 7 bases remained unmatched. This CDR3 comprises 14 residues. Germline V gene sequence: CDR1 SGHAT, CDR2 FQDESV (reference sequence). The CDR3 reads CASSLGQAGYGYTF. In DNA form, the CDR3 reads TGTGCCAGCAGCCTTGGACAGGCGGGCTATGGCTACACCTTC.

This chain connects TRBV2 to TRBJ1-1; D unresolved. The CDR3 contains 13 residues. CDR1 is SNHLY and CDR2 is FYNNEI in the germline V gene. Trimming took off 3 bases at V and 7 bases at J, with 12 bases between the two ends. The CDR3: CASSDSNLLEAFF. The CDR3 coding sequence is TGTGCCAGCAGTGATTCGAATCTACTTGAAGCTTTCTTT. The variable domain in full, completed from reference TRBV2 and TRBJ1-1, reads EPEVTQTPSHQVTQMGQEVILRCVPISNHLYFYWYRQILGQKVEFLVSFYNNEISEKSEIFDDQFSVERPDGSNFTLKIRSTKLEDSAMYFCASSDSNLLEAFFGQGTRLTVV.

The chain carries TRBV7-9 and TRBJ1-6, with a possible D match to TRBD1 (5 bases). This CDR3 spans 14 amino acids. Germline CDR1 is SEHNR and CDR2 is FQNEAQ (reference sequence). V lost 4 bases to trimming and J lost 8 bases, with 12 bases between them. The DNA of the CDR3 is TGTGCCAGCAGCTCGGGGGTTGGGGATTCACCCCTCCACTTT. Translated, it gives CASSSGVGDSPLHF.

There are a few counts of this clone. The V call is TRBV6-5, the J call TRBJ1-2; tentatively, D is TRBD1 (5 bases). Germline CDR1 is MNHEY and CDR2 is SVGAGI. Deletions cut 2 bases from V and 8 bases from J, with 15 bases between. CDR3 length: 14 amino acids. CDR3 coding DNA: TGTGCCAGCAGTTACCAAGGAGGGGCCGGGGGCTACACCTTC. It yields the protein CASSYQGGAGGYTF.

V is TRBV7-8 and J is TRBJ2-3, with 10 bases that match TRBD1. The CDR3 has 16 residues. Trimming removed 5 bases from V and 2 bases from J; junction bases left unmatched: 7. Looked up from germline, CDR1 is SGHVS and CDR2 is FQNEAQ. The CDR3: CASSPYGTGDTDTQYF. CDR3 bases: TGTGCCAGCAGCCCCTATGGGACAGGGGACACAGATACGCAGTATTTT.

The V gene is TRBV5-1, the J gene TRBJ2-7; D is perhaps TRBD2 (6 bases). Germline CDR1 reads SGHRS; CDR2 reads YFSETQ. The germline V and J ends were trimmed by 3 bases and 0 bases, with 7 bases remaining between them. The CDR3 covers 13 residues. The CDR3: CASSWDSSYEQYF. The CDR3 nucleotides read TGCGCCAGCAGCTGGGACTCCTCCTACGAGCAGTACTTC.

The chain couples TRBV18 to TRBJ2-1; D not resolved. This CDR3 is 17 amino acids long. Germline V gene lookup returns CDR1 KGHSH and CDR2 LQKENI. V shed 1 base and J shed 3 bases, with 16 bases lying between them. CDR3 sequence reads: CASSPLVVRDDYNEQFF. The CDR3 region has the DNA TGTGCCAGCTCACCACTCGTAGTCCGAGATGACTACAATGAGCAGTTCTTC.

The chain joins TRBV28 to TRBJ2-1; TRBD2 agrees at 9 bases. Trimming at V came to 6 bases and at J to 6 bases, leaving 9 bases not matched to a gene. The germline V gene has CDR1 MDHEN and CDR2 SYDVKM. CDR3 length: 15 residues. The CDR3 DNA follows: TGTGCCAGCAGGAGCCGACTAGCGGCCCTCAATGAGCAGTTCTTC. Translated, it gives CASRSRLAALNEQFF.